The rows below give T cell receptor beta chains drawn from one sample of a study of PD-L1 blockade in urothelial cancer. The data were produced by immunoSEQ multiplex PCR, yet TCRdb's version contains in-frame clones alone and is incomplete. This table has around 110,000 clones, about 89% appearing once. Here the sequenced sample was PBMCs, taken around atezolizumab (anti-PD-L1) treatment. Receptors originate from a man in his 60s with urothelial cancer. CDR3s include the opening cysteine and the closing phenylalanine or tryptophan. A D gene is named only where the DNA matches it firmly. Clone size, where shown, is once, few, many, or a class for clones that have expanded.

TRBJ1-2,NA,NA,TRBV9,TGTGCCAGCAGCGTAGACGCCAGGGTTGACTATGGCTACACCTTC,CASSVDARVDYGYTF
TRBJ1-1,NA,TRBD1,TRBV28,TGTGCCAGCAGAATGGGGACAGGGGGGGCGGTCTTGTACACTGAAGCTTTCTTT,CASRMGTGGAVLYTEAFF
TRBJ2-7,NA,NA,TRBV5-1,TGCGCCAGCAGCCCCGCTGCTACGCATAACTACGAGCAGTACTTC,CASSPAATHNYEQYF
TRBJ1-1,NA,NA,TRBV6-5,TGTGCCAGCAGTTACCTAAACGAGGATATTGCTTTCTTT,CASSYLNEDIAFF
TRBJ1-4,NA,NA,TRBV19,TGTGCCAGTAGTATCGGTCAGGGGTCTAATGAAAAACTGTTTTTT,CASSIGQGSNEKLFF
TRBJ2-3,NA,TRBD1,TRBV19,TGTGCCAGTACCCCGACAGGGGGCAGAGATACGCAGTATTTT,CASTPTGGRDTQYF
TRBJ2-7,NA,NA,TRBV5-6,TGTGCCAGCAGCCAGCGGAGTCGTCGACTCTACGAGCAGTACTTC,CASSQRSRRLYEQYF
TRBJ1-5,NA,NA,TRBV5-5,TGTGCCAGCAGCTTGTTCACAGTTAATCAGCCCCAGCATTTT,CASSLFTVNQPQHF
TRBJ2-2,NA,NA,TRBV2,TGTGCCAGCCCCGGACAGAACACCGGGGAGCTGTTTTTT,CASPGQNTGELFF
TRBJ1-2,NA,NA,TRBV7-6,TGTGCCAGCAGCTTTGGGACTTTCTATGGCTACACCTTC,CASSFGTFYGYTF
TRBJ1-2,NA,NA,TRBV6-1,TGTGCCAGCAGTGAGTCAGGGAAGAGGGGCTACACCTTC,CASSESGKRGYTF
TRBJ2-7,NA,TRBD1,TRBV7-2,TGTGCCAGCAGCCAACCCCCGGACAGGGGACGGGCGGTCGAGCAGTACTTC,CASSQPPDRGRAVEQYF
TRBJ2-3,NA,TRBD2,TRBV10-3,TGTGCCACCCTTAAGCGGGAGGGCTTTAGCACAGATACGCAGTATTTT,CATLKREGFSTDTQYF
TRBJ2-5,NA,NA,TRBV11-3,TGTGCCAGCAGCTATGGACGCGGGGCTGGGGAGACCCAGTACTTC,CASSYGRGAGETQYF
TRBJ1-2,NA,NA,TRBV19,TGTGCCAGTAGATGGAGATCCCGGTTGGGCTATGGCTACACCTTC,CASRWRSRLGYGYTF
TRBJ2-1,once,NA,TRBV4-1,TGCGCCAGCAGCCAAGATCTGGCTAGGGAGCAGTTCTTC,CASSQDLAREQFF
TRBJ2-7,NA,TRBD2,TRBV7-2,TGTGCCAGCAGCGCACTGCCTAGCGGGGGGTCCGAGCAGTACTTC,CASSALPSGGSEQYF
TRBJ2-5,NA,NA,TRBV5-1,TGCGCCAGCAGCTTGGCCTTTGGAAGGGGAGAGACCCAGTACTTC,CASSLAFGRGETQYF
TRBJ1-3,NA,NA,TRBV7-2,TGTGCCAGCAGCCAGTTTACAGGGTCGGGAAACACCATATATTTT,CASSQFTGSGNTIYF
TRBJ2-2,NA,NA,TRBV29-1,TGCAGCGTTTTCGTGTTAGGGGTTACCGGGGAGCTGTTTTTT,CSVFVLGVTGELFF
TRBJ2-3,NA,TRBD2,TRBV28,TGTGCCAGCAGTTCCCCGCCGGGAGGGAGCGATACGCAGTATTTT,CASSSPPGGSDTQYF
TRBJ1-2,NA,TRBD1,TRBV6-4,TGTGCCAGCAGTGGCTCGACAGGGAGCGGCTACACCTTC,CASSGSTGSGYTF
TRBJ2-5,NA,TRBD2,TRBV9,TGTGCCAGCAGCGTAGGGGGGGGATGGGGAGAGACCCAGTACTTC,CASSVGGGWGETQYF